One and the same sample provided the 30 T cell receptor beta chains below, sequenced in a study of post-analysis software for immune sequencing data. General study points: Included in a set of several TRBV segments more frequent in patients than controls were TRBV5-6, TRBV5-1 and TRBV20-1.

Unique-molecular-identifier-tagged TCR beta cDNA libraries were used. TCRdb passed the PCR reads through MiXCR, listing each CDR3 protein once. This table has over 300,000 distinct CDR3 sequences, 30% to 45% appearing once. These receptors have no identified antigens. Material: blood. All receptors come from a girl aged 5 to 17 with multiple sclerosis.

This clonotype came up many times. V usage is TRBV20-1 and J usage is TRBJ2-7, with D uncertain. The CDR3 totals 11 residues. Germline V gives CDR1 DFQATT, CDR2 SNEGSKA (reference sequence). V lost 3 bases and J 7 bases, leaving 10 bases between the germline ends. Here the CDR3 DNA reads TGCAGTGCTAGTGGGCAGAGAGAGCAGTACTTC. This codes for CSASGQREQYF.

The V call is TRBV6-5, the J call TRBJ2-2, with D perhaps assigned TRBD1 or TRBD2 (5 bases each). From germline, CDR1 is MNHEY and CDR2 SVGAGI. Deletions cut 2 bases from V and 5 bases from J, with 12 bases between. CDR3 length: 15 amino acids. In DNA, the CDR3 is TGTGCCAGCAGTTACACCGCAGGGAGAACCGGGGAGCTGTTTTTT. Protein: CASSYTAGRTGELFF.

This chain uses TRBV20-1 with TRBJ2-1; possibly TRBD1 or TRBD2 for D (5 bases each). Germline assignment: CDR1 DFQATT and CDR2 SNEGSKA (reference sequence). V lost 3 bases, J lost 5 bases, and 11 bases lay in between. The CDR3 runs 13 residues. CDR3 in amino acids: CSARGLADNEQFF. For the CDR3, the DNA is TGCAGTGCTAGGGGGCTAGCCGACAATGAGCAGTTCTTC.

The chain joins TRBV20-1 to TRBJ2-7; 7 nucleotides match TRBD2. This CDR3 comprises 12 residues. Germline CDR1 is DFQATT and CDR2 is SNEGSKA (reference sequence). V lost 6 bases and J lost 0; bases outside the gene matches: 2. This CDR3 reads CSAGGSSYEQYF. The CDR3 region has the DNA TGCAGTGCGGGCGGGAGCTCCTACGAGCAGTACTTC.

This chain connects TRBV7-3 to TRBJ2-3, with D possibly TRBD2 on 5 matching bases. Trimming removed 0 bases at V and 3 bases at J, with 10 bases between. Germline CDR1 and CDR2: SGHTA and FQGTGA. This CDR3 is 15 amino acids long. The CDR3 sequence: CASSLTEDLTDTQYF. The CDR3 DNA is TGTGCCAGCAGCTTAACGGAGGATCTTACAGATACGCAGTATTTT.

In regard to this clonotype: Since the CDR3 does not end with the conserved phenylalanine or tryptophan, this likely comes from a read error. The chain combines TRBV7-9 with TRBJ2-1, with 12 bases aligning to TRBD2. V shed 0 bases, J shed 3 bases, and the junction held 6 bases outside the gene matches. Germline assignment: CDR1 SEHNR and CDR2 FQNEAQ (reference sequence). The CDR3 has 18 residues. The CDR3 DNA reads TGTGCCAGCAGCTTAGCTGGGGGACTAGCGGGCCGCTACAATGAGCAGTTCTGC. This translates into CASSLAGGLAGRYNEQFC.

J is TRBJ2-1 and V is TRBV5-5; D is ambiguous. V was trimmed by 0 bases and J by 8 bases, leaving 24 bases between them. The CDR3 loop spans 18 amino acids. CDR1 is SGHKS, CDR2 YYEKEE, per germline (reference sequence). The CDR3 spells CASSLDLCDTRILHEQFF. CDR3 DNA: TGTGCCAGCAGCTTGGATTTGTGCGACACGAGAATACTCCATGAGCAGTTCTTC.

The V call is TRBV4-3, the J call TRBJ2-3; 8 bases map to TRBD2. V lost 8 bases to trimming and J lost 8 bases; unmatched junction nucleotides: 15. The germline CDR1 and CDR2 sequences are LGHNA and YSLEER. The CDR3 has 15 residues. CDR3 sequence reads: CASSPSGGHLGTQYF. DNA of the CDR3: TGCGCCAGCTCCCCGAGCGGGGGCCACCTTGGTACGCAGTATTTT.

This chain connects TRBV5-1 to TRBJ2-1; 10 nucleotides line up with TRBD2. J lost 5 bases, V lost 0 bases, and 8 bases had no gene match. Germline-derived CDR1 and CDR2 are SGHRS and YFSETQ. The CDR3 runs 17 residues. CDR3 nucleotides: TGCGCCAGCAGCTTGGTAGCCAGCGGGGGGGCTCACAATGAGCAGTTCTTC. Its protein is CASSLVASGGAHNEQFF.

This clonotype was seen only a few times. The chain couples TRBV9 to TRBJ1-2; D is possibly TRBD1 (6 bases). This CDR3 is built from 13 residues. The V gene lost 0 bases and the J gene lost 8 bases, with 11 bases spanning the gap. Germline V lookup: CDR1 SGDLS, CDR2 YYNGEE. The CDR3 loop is CASSVAEGTGYTF. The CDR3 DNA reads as TGTGCCAGCAGCGTAGCCGAGGGGACAGGCTACACCTTC.

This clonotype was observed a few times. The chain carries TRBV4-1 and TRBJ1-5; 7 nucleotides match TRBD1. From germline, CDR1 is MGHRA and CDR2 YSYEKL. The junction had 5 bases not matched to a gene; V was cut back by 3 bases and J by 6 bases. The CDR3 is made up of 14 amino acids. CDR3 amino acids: CASSHPTGRQPQHF. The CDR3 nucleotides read TGCGCCAGCAGCCACCCGACAGGGCGTCAGCCCCAGCATTTT.

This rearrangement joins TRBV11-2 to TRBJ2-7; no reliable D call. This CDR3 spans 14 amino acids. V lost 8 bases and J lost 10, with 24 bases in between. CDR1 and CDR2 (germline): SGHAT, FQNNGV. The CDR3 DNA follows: TGTGCCAGCGCCCTAAACCCTAGTAGATACACCCAGTACTTC. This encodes CASALNPSRYTQYF.

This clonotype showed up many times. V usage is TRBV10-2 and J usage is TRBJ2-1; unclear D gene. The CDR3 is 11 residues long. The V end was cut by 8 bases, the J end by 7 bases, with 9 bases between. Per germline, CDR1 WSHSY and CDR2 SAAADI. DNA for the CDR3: TGCGCCAGCGTAAGAGGAAATGAGCAGTTCTTC. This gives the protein CASVRGNEQFF.

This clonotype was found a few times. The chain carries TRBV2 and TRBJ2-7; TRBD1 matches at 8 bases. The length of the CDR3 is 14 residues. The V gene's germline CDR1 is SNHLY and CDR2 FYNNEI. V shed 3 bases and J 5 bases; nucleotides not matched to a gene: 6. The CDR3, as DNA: TGTGCCAGCAGTGACGGGTCCAGGGGGCACGAGCAGTACTTC. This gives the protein CASSDGSRGHEQYF.

The CDR3 is CASSPRETGGYGYTF. The CDR3 DNA follows: TGCGCCAGCAGCCCGAGGGAAACAGGGGGATATGGCTACACCTTC. The chain combines TRBV4-3 with TRBJ1-2; 8 nucleotides line up with TRBD1. The germline gives CDR1 LGHNA, CDR2 YSLEER. This CDR3 is built from 15 residues. The trim removed 4 bases at V and 5 bases at J, leaving 9 bases unmatched.

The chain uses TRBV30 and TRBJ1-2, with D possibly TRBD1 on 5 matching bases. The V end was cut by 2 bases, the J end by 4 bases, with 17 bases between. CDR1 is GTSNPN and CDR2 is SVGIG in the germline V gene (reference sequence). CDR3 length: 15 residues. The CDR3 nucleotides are TGTGCCTGGAGTCTCCTGGGGGTAAAGGGCTATGGCTACACCTTC. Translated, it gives CAWSLLGVKGYGYTF.

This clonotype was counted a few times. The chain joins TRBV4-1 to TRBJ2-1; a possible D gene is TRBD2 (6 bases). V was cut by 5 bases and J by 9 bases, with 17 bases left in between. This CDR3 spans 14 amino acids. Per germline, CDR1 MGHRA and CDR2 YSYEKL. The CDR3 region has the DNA TGCGCCAGCAGCTCCGACTGGACTACAATTGAGCAGTTCTTC. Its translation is CASSSDWTTIEQFF.

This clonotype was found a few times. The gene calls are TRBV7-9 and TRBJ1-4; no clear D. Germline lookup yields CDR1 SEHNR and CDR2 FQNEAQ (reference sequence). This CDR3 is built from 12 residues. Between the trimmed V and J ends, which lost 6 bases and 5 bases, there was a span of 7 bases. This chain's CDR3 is CASRRENEKLFF. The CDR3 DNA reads TGTGCCAGCAGACGAGAAAATGAAAAACTGTTTTTT. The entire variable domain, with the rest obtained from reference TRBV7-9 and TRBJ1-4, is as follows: DTGVSQNPRHKITKRGQNVTFRCDPISEHNRLYWYRQTLGQGPEFLTYFQNEAQLEKSRLLSDRFSAERPKGSFSTLEIQRTEQGDSAMYLCASRRENEKLFFGSGTQLSVL.

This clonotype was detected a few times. The DNA for the CDR3 is TGTGCCAGCAGCGCGGGGGAACCCGGGACCCAGTACTTC. It translates to CASSAGEPGTQYF. This chain joins TRBV5-5 and TRBJ2-5; 7 nucleotides match TRBD2. Per germline, CDR1 SGHKS and CDR2 YYEKEE (reference sequence). Trimming took 4 bases from V and 7 from J; bases not matched to a gene: 7. This CDR3 spans 13 amino acids. Using reference TRBV5-5 and TRBJ2-5 for the parts outside the CDR3, the full variable domain is DAGVTQSPTHLIKTRGQQVTLRCSPISGHKSVSWYQQVLGQGPQFIFQYYEKEERGRGNFPDRFSARQFPNYSSELNVNALLLGDSALYLCASSAGEPGTQYFGPGTRLLVL.

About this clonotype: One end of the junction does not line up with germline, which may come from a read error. The CDR3 spells CASSPRRDSSSYERYF. CDR3 in DNA: TGTGCCAGCAGTCCTCGGCGGGACAGCAGCTCCTACGAGCGGTACTTC. The chain carries TRBV12-3 or TRBV12-4 and TRBJ2-7, with TRBD1 as a possible D gene (7 bases). The CDR3 loop spans 16 amino acids.

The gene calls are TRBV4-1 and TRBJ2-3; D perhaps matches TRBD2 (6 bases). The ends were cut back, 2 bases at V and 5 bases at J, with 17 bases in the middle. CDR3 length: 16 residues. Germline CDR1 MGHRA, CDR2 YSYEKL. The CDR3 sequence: CASSQPGLGNVDTQYF. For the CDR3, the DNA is TGCGCCAGCAGCCAACCGGGACTTGGAAACGTAGATACGCAGTATTTT.

CDR3 residues: CASVTMGIAGGLYNEQFF. The DNA for the CDR3 is TGTGCCAGCGTCACCATGGGGATAGCGGGGGGCCTTTACAATGAGCAGTTCTTC. The chain employs TRBV6-1 and TRBJ2-1, with TRBD2 matching 10 bases. The CDR3 is 18 amino acids. V lost 8 bases and J lost 4; bases outside the gene matches: 17. Germline values: CDR1 MNHNS, CDR2 SASEGT.

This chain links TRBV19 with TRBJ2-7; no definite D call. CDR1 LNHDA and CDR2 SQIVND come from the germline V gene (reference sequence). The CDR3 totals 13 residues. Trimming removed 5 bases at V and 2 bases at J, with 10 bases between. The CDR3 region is CASSPPETYEQYF. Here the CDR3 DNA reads TGTGCCAGTAGTCCCCCGGAAACCTACGAGCAGTACTTC.

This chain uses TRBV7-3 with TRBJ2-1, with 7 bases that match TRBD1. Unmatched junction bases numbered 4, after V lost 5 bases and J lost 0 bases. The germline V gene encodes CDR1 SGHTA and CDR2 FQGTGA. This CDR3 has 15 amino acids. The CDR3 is CASSRTGVSYNEQFF. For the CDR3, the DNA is TGTGCCAGCAGCAGAACAGGGGTCTCCTACAATGAGCAGTTCTTC.

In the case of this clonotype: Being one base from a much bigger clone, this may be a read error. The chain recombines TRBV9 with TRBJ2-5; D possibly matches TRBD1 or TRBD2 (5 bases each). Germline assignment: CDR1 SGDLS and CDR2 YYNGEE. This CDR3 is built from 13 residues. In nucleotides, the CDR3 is TGTGCCGGCAGCGTGAGGGGACAAGAGACCCAGTACTTC. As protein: CAGSVRGQETQYF.

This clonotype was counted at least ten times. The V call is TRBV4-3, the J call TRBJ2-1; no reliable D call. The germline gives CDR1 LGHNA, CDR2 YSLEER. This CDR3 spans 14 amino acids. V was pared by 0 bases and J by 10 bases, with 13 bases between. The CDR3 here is CASSQENENREQFF. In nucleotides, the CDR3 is TGCGCCAGCAGCCAAGAGAATGAGAACCGGGAGCAGTTCTTC.

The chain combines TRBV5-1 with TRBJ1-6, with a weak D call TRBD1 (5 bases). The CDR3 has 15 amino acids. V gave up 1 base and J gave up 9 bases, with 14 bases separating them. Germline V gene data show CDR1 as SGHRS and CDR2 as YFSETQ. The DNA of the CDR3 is TGCGCCAGCAGCTTGAGCGGGACGAGCCCTTCACCCCTCCACTTT. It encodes CASSLSGTSPSPLHF.

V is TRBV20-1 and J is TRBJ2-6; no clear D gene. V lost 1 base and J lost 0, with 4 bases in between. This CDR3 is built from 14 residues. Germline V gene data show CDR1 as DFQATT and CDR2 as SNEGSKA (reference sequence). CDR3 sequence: CSARVSSGANVLTF. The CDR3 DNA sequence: TGCAGTGCTAGAGTGAGCTCTGGGGCCAACGTCCTGACTTTC.

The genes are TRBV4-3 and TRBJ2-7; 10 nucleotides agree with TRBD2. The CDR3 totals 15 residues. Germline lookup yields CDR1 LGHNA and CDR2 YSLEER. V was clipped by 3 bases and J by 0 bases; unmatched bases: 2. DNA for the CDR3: TGCGCCAGCAGCCATGTAGCGGGGGGCTCCTACGAGCAGTACTTC. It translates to CASSHVAGGSYEQYF.

CDR3 DNA sequence: TGTGCCAGCAGGCAGGGCAGGGGCAATCAGCCCCAGCATTTT. Amino acid sequence: CASRQGRGNQPQHF. The V call is TRBV6-1, the J call TRBJ1-5, with D possibly TRBD1 on 5 matching bases. V was cut by 6 bases and J by 2 bases, with 11 bases left in between. Germline assignment: CDR1 MNHNS and CDR2 SASEGT. The CDR3 contains 14 residues.